The present TCR beta chain was sequenced within a study of cytomegalovirus exposure and HLA in healthy donors. There are 16 residues in the CDR3. The germline V gene encodes CDR1 MDHEN and CDR2 SYDVKM. V was pared by 6 bases and J by 5 bases, with 11 bases of the junction left unmatched. Researchers ran the PCR with 60 Vbeta and 13 Jbeta primers. Clones were read by immunoSEQ multiplex PCR, and TCRdb kept only the in-frame ones, dropping some. This sample has over 100,000 clones; around four fifths occur once, and the top ten carry approximately 2%. This sequence was found in a woman aged 40 to 50 in good health and CMV-seronegative. V gene TRBV28 combines with J gene TRBJ2-1, with 9 bases matching TRBD1. The specimen was PBMCs. Here the CDR3 DNA reads TGTGCCAGCAGGTACAGGGGGCTCCTCCCCGACAATGAGCAGTTCTTC. It yields the protein CASRYRGLLPDNEQFF.